Listed here is a single T cell receptor beta chain. CDR3 length: 12 amino acids. V was clipped by 7 bases and J by 7 bases, with 14 bases between them. The entry originates in a study of blood T cell repertoires in COVID-19. At the level of the study: The United States, Italy and Spain provided the acute and convalescent COVID-19 samples. Nucleic acid was either cDNA or gDNA, and it came from T cells, B-cell-depleted T cells, or PBMCs.

As handled by the study authors: It was from reference gene primer amplification that nucleated cell counts were estimated. This table comes from immunoSEQ multiplex PCR, and its TCRdb copy is limited to in-frame clones, with some not included. D and trimming were read from the DNA, whereas the V and J calls and clone size are those reported in that table. This sample has approximately 230,000 clones, with 70% to 90% found just once. The chain has TRBV12-3 or TRBV12-4 and TRBJ2-7; no firm D call. The receptor was isolated from a man younger than 35 with active or convalescent COVID-19. Sequenced: peripheral blood. Here the CDR3 DNA reads TGTGCCAGCACCCCCCCTGACGGGGAGCAGTACTTC. This sequence encodes CASTPPDGEQYF.